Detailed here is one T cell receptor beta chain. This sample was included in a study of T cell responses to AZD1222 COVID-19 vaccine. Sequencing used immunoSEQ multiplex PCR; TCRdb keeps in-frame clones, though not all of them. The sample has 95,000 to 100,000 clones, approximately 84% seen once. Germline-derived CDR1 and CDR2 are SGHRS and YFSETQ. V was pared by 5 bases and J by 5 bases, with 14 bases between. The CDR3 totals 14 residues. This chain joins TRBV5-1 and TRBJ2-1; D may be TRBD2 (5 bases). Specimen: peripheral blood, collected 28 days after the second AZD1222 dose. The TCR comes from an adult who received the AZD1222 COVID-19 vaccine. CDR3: CASRPMTTNNEQFF. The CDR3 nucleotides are TGCGCCAGCAGACCGATGACTACCAACAATGAGCAGTTCTTC.